Listed below are T cell receptor beta chains from one sample, sequenced in a study of breast tumors, draining lymph nodes, adjacent tissues. TCRdb reprocessed the multiplex PCR reads via MiXCR and lists one record per CDR3 protein. The sample lists over 150,000 distinct CDR3 sequences, approximately 30% occurring once. Sample: axillary lymph node tissue. The receptors stem from a female donor with breast cancer. Some clones in this sample may be carry-over from other donors' samples. Each CDR3 is given with its conserved first and last residue. D genes are given only for firm matches. Size is stated for part of the rows, as once, few or many counts, or as a class when the clone is expanded.

D gene: TRBD1; J gene: TRBJ1-1; V gene: TRBV7-2; clone size: NA; CDR3 protein: CASSLAVGGPEAFF; CDR3 DNA: TGTGCCAGCAGCTTAGCGGTAGGGGGCCCTGAAGCTTTCTTT
D gene: NA; J gene: TRBJ2-7; V gene: TRBV11-3; clone size: many; CDR3 protein: CASSPGTASSYEQYF; CDR3 DNA: TGTGCCAGCAGCCCCGGGACCGCCAGCTCCTACGAGCAGTACTTC
D gene: TRBD1; J gene: TRBJ2-5; V gene: TRBV12-5; clone size: many; CDR3 protein: CASADRGLETQYF; CDR3 DNA: TGTGCTAGTGCCGACAGGGGGCTCGAGACCCAGTACTTC
D gene: NA; J gene: TRBJ1-3; V gene: TRBV7-9; clone size: NA; CDR3 protein: CASSLAAWGNEGNPIYF; CDR3 DNA: TGTGCCAGCAGCTTAGCCGCATGGGGTAACGAGGGAAACCCCATATATTTT
D gene: NA; J gene: TRBJ2-2; V gene: TRBV19; clone size: NA; CDR3 protein: CASSMGRTFNTGELFF; CDR3 DNA: TGTGCCAGTAGTATGGGTAGGACTTTTAACACCGGGGAGCTGTTTTTT
D gene: TRBD2; J gene: TRBJ2-1; V gene: TRBV7-6; clone size: many; CDR3 protein: CASSLAPPGLGYNEQFF; CDR3 DNA: TGTGCCAGCAGCTTAGCCCCCCCGGGACTAGGATACAATGAGCAGTTCTTC
D gene: TRBD2; J gene: TRBJ2-7; V gene: TRBV5-8; clone size: many; CDR3 protein: CASSLGTSDYEQYF; CDR3 DNA: TGTGCCAGCAGCTTGGGTACTAGCGACTACGAGCAGTACTTC
D gene: TRBD2; J gene: TRBJ2-5; V gene: TRBV7-9; clone size: NA; CDR3 protein: CASTYGGGAGGLGGETQYF; CDR3 DNA: TGTGCCAGCACCTACGGAGGAGGGGCGGGGGGCCTCGGGGGAGAGACCCAGTACTTC
D gene: TRBD2; J gene: TRBJ2-3; V gene: TRBV9; clone size: many; CDR3 protein: CASSVVGGNTDTQYF; CDR3 DNA: TGTGCCAGCAGCGTCGTGGGGGGGAACACAGATACGCAGTATTTT
D gene: NA; J gene: TRBJ2-1; V gene: TRBV6-1; clone size: NA; CDR3 protein: CASSDRVSSYNEQFF; CDR3 DNA: TGTGCCAGCAGTGATCGAGTTAGCTCCTACAATGAGCAGTTCTTC
D gene: TRBD1; J gene: TRBJ2-2; V gene: TRBV5-8; clone size: many; CDR3 protein: CASSPGQGLTGELFF; CDR3 DNA: TGTGCCAGCAGCCCGGGACAGGGACTCACCGGGGAGCTGTTTTTT
D gene: TRBD2; J gene: TRBJ2-4; V gene: TRBV30; clone size: few; CDR3 protein: CAWSAQAGNGIQYF; CDR3 DNA: TGTGCCTGGAGTGCTCAAGCGGGGAACGGCATTCAGTACTTC
D gene: NA; J gene: TRBJ2-3; V gene: TRBV5-8; clone size: many; CDR3 protein: CASSASSTDTQYF; CDR3 DNA: TGTGCCAGCAGCGCATCTAGCACAGATACGCAGTATTTT
D gene: TRBD1; J gene: TRBJ1-5; V gene: TRBV25-1; clone size: once; CDR3 protein: CASPGQGNQPQHF; CDR3 DNA: TGTGCTAGCCCCGGACAGGGCAATCAGCCCCAGCATTTT
D gene: TRBD1; J gene: TRBJ1-3; V gene: TRBV12-3/TRBV12-4; clone size: many; CDR3 protein: CASKTRDRGSGNTIYF; CDR3 DNA: TGTGCCAGCAAAACCCGGGACAGAGGCTCTGGAAACACCATATATTTT
D gene: NA; J gene: TRBJ2-3; V gene: TRBV2; clone size: many; CDR3 protein: CASSVVYTDTQYF; CDR3 DNA: TGTGCCAGCAGTGTAGTCTACACAGATACGCAGTATTTT
D gene: NA; J gene: TRBJ1-3; V gene: TRBV6-6; clone size: many; CDR3 protein: CASSYSRESRNTIYF; CDR3 DNA: TGTGCCAGCAGTTACTCTCGGGAGTCACGAAACACCATATATTTT